This TCR beta chain is from a study of T-cell reconstitution after alpha-beta-depleted transplantation in children. Library preparation (for TCRbeta) was performed with unique molecular identifiers. TCRdb itself ran the PCR reads through MiXCR, one entry per CDR3 protein. The sample lists approximately 490,000 distinct CDR3 sequences; around 13% were seen once. CDR1 and CDR2 from the germline V gene are MNHEY and SVGEGT. The V segment lost 3 bases and the J segment 6 bases; nucleotides outside the gene matches: 4. The CDR3 totals 15 residues. The sample here was PBMCs from the stem cell graft donor, taken from the stem cell graft. The chain links TRBV6-2 or TRBV6-3 to TRBJ2-2, with 10 bases identical to TRBD2. This clonotype was obtained from a human donor who donated a stem cell graft to a child with combined immunodeficiency. CDR3 nucleotides: TGTGCCAGCAGTTATCGGCTAGCGGGAGCCGGGGAGCTGTTTTTT. Its protein is CASSYRLAGAGELFF.